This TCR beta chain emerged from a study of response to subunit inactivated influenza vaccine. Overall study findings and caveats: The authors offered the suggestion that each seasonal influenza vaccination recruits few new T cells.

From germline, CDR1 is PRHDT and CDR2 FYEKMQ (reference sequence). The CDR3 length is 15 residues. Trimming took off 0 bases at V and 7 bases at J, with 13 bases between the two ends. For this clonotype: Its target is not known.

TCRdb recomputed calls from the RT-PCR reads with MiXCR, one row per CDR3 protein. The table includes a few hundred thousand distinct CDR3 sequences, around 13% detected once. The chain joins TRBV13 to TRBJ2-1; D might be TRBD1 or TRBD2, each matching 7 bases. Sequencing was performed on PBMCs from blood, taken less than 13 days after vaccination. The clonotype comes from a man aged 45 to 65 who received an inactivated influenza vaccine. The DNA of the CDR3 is TGTGCCAGCAGCTTAGGATCAGGGGGGGAGAATGAGCAGTTCTTC. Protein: CASSLGSGGENEQFF.